This TCR beta chain was retrieved from a study of blood T cell repertoires in COVID-19. Turning to the study itself: Collection of acute and convalescent COVID-19 samples took place in the United States, Italy and Spain.

Libraries were prepared by immunoSEQ multiplex PCR; TCRdb keeps only in-frame clonotypes and omits some of them. Among 100,000 to 150,000 clones listed, over 55% were seen once. The CDR3 is 15 amino acids. Trimming shortened V by 0 bases and J by 4 bases, and 10 bases separated the two germline ends. Germline CDR1 SGDLS, CDR2 YYNGEE. This clone was picked up a small number of times. This same CDR3 is encoded by further DNA sequences in the sample. Specimen: peripheral blood. The TCR sequence derives from a woman aged 65 to 85 with acute or convalescent COVID-19. The genes are TRBV9 and TRBJ1-4; D remains ambiguous. As DNA, the CDR3 is TGTGCCAGCAGCGTAGGTGGCAGGCTTAATGAAAAACTGTTTTTT. Its translation is CASSVGGRLNEKLFF. The full variable domain, completed using reference TRBV9 and TRBJ1-4, is DSGVTQTPKHLITATGQRVTLRCSPRSGDLSVYWYQQSLDQGLQFLIQYYNGEERAKGNILERFSAQQFPDLHSELNLSSLELGDSALYFCASSVGGRLNEKLFFGSGTQLSVL.